This T cell receptor beta chain was recorded in a study of blood T cells in healthy people across ages. This clonotype was seen once. At one of its ends the junction is not consistent with the germline gene, which may arise from a read error. The individuals who served as donors were healthy Caucasians living in Russia, aged roughly 6 to 100. Together with a sample-barcoded 5' primer, a J-beta primer mix was included in a second PCR lasting roughly 6 to 12 cycles. TCRdb recomputed calls from the 5' RACE reads with MiXCR, one row per CDR3 protein. The sample lists over a million distinct CDR3 sequences, 45% seen once, with 15% to 20% in the top ten. The sequence derives from a woman aged 55 to 70 in good health. The specimen sequenced was blood.

In nucleotides, the CDR3 is TGTTCCATCGGAGCACCTGAAGGACATATTTACAATGAGCAGTTCTTC. Amino acid sequence: CSIGAPEGHIYNEQFF. The rearrangement joins TRBV10-3 to TRBJ2-1; maybe TRBD1 (5 bases). In germline, CDR1 is ENHRY, CDR2 SYGVKD. The CDR3 runs to 16 residues.